The 13 T cell receptor beta chains listed next were all sequenced from one sample in a study of CD8+ T cells in alopecia areata. Reverse transcribed after extraction, RNA yielded cDNA as the sequencing template. Assay used: immunoSEQ multiplex PCR; TCRdb lists only in-frame clones, some missing. This sample has approximately 98,000 clones, with approximately 50% found just once. Material: NKG2D-low CD8+ T cells sorted from blood. The receptor set was obtained from a human donor with alopecia areata.

The gene calls are TRBV4-1 and TRBJ2-1, with 9 bases lining up with TRBD2. This CDR3 contains 18 residues. Germline V gives CDR1 MGHRA, CDR2 YSYEKL. With 0 bases clipped from V and 0 bases from J, the junction kept 6 bases outside the gene matches. CDR3 bases: TGCGCCAGCAGCCAAGATAGGGATAGCGGGAGCTCCTACAATGAGCAGTTCTTC. This encodes CASSQDRDSGSSYNEQFF.

The rearrangement joins TRBV5-1 to TRBJ2-1, with TRBD2 matching 7 bases. J was trimmed by 7 bases and V by 7 bases; bases with no gene match: 8. The germline CDR1 and CDR2 sequences are SGHRS and YFSETQ. This CDR3 spans 13 amino acids. The CDR3 region is CASGAGRVNEQFF. Written as DNA, the CDR3 is TGCGCCAGCGGAGCGGGAAGGGTTAATGAGCAGTTCTTC.

This chain joins TRBV28 and TRBJ2-4; D remains ambiguous. Germline loops: CDR1 MDHEN, CDR2 SYDVKM. V was trimmed by 5 bases and J by 0 bases, leaving 20 bases between them. The CDR3 covers 18 residues. The CDR3: CASSPLTAHLLAKNIQYF. The CDR3 DNA reads as TGTGCCAGCAGTCCCCTGACGGCTCACCTCTTAGCCAAAAACATTCAGTACTTC.

This clone was detected a few times. The chain uses TRBV23-1 and TRBJ2-5, with 10 bases fitting TRBD1. Being an ORF, TRBV23-1 has a function that is uncertain. The CDR3 covers 18 residues. Trimming took 8 bases from V and 5 from J; bases not matched to a gene: 20. As DNA, the CDR3 is TGCGCCAGCGTGGGGACGGGCCGGGGACAGGGGAATTTGGAGACCCAGTACTTC. Its protein is CASVGTGRGQGNLETQYF.

This chain uses TRBV5-6 with TRBJ2-7; D gene ambiguous. The V end lost 0 bases, the J end lost 2 bases, and 12 bases lay between the germline ends. The CDR3 length is 15 residues. The germline CDR1 and CDR2 sequences are SGHDT and YYEEEE. The CDR3 protein is CASSLEARVTYEQYF. DNA of the CDR3: TGTGCCAGCAGCTTGGAGGCACGCGTAACCTACGAGCAGTACTTC.

The chain couples TRBV7-9 to TRBJ2-7, with unresolved D. The germline gives CDR1 SEHNR, CDR2 FQNEAQ (reference sequence). The CDR3 runs to 15 residues. Trimming took off 5 bases at V and 2 bases at J, with 16 bases between the two ends. CDR3 region: CASSHFGEEAYEQYF. Here the CDR3 DNA reads TGTGCCAGCAGCCACTTCGGAGAGGAAGCCTACGAGCAGTACTTC. Based on the CDR3 plus reference TRBV7-9 and TRBJ2-7, the full variable domain is DTGVSQNPRHKITKRGQNVTFRCDPISEHNRLYWYRQTLGQGPEFLTYFQNEAQLEKSRLLSDRFSAERPKGSFSTLEIQRTEQGDSAMYLCASSHFGEEAYEQYFGPGTRLTVT.

This clone came up once. The chain links TRBV28 to TRBJ1-5; no clear D. The germline V and J ends were trimmed by 5 bases and 5 bases, with 13 bases remaining between them. This CDR3 spans 14 amino acids. Germline lookup yields CDR1 MDHEN and CDR2 SYDVKM. CDR3 in DNA: TGTGCCAGCAGTGCCCGGCTCGGGGATCAGCCCCAGCATTTT. As protein: CASSARLGDQPQHF. Variable domain in full (rest from reference TRBV28 and TRBJ1-5): DVKVTQSSRYLVKRTGEKVFLECVQDMDHENMFWYRQDPGLGLRLIYFSYDVKMKEKGDIPEGYSVSREKKERFSLILESASTNQTSMYLCASSARLGDQPQHFGDGTRLSIL.

The chain is built from TRBV30 and TRBJ2-5, with 8 bases fitting TRBD1. Germline trimming cut 3 bases from V and 5 bases from J; bases unmatched to any gene: 17. This CDR3 has 17 residues. CDR1 is GTSNPN and CDR2 is SVGIG in the germline V gene (reference sequence). DNA for the CDR3: TGTGCCTGGAGACCAGACCCGGGACAGGCGAACCTTGAGACCCAGTACTTC. It specifies CAWRPDPGQANLETQYF.

This clone was found a few times. Other nucleotide sequences in the sample specify the same CDR3. The chain carries TRBV28 and TRBJ2-1, with no clear D. Deletions cut 5 bases from V and 3 bases from J, with 2 bases between. Germline V CDR1 and CDR2: MDHEN, SYDVKM. This CDR3 has 11 residues. For the CDR3, the DNA is TGTGCCAGCAGTAGCTACAATGAGCAGTTCTTC. Its protein is CASSSYNEQFF.

V gene TRBV4-1 combines with J gene TRBJ1-1, with D hard to call. The CDR3 has 12 residues. V lost 0 bases and J lost 10, with 9 bases in between. CDR1 and CDR2 from the germline V gene are MGHRA and YSYEKL. In DNA form, the CDR3 reads TGCGCCAGCAGCCAAGAACTGGGAGGAGCTTTCTTT. Its translation is CASSQELGGAFF.

Only a few counts were recorded for this clone. The J gene is TRBJ1-5, the V gene TRBV7-8; no firm D call. Trimming left V 0 bases short and J 0 bases short, with 9 bases between. This CDR3 is 16 amino acids long. Germline V gene lookup returns CDR1 SGHVS and CDR2 FQNEAQ. The CDR3 nucleotides are TGTGCCAGCAGCTTAGCTGGCCGTTTTAGCAATCAGCCCCAGCATTTT. It translates to CASSLAGRFSNQPQHF.

The J gene is TRBJ2-7, the V gene TRBV28; maybe TRBD2 (5 bases). V gave up 3 bases and J gave up 3 bases, with 9 bases separating them. From germline, CDR1 is MDHEN and CDR2 SYDVKM. This CDR3 spans 13 amino acids. DNA for the CDR3: TGTGCCAGCAGTTTGGGGAGTCTCTACGAGCAGTACTTC. It translates to CASSLGSLYEQYF.

The chain recombines TRBV29-1 with TRBJ1-4; possible D gene TRBD1, 6 bases. Germline CDR1 SQVTM, CDR2 ANQGSEA. Trimming removed 7 bases at V and 4 bases at J, with 13 bases between. This CDR3 comprises 13 residues. CDR3 loop: CSGGQKDNEKLFF. The CDR3 region has the DNA TGCAGCGGCGGACAGAAGGATAATGAAAAACTGTTTTTT.